Listed below are T cell receptor beta chains from one sample, sequenced in a study of T cell repertoires in ileal Crohn's disease. Repertoires were generated with immunoSEQ multiplex PCR, while TCRdb's copy carries only in-frame clones and drops some. The table has tens of thousands of clones, roughly nine tenths seen once. Sequencing was done on a sample of ileal tissue. Receptor source: an adult with Crohn's disease. Each CDR3 is given with its conserved first and last residue. Each record gives: V gene, J gene, D gene, clone size, CDR3 protein. The D gene is left open where the match is weak. Size values are once, few and many counts, or a class for expanded clones, and some rows have none.

V: TRBV11-1
J: TRBJ2-1
D: TRBD2
size: once
CDR3: CASRLAGSYNEQFF

V: TRBV10-3
J: TRBJ2-2
D: TRBD1
size: .
CDR3: CAISKLTGGLNTGELFF

V: TRBV19
J: TRBJ1-1
D: TRBD1
size: .
CDR3: CASSMEGAGEAFF

V: TRBV7-4
J: TRBJ2-1
D: TRBD1
size: .
CDR3: CASSLRKGASYNEQFF

V: TRBV11-3
J: TRBJ2-3
D: TRBD2
size: .
CDR3: CASSSEVGRTDTQYF

V: TRBV19
J: TRBJ1-2
D: TRBD1
size: once
CDR3: CASSYKRQGLGFGYTF

V: TRBV7-6
J: TRBJ2-2
D: TRBD2
size: .
CDR3: CASSPEREMELFF

V: TRBV11-2
J: TRBJ1-6
D: .
size: .
CDR3: CASSTRGGNSPLHF

V: TRBV25-1
J: TRBJ2-1
D: .
size: .
CDR3: CASTLGPSEGPFF

V: TRBV4-2
J: TRBJ2-7
D: .
size: .
CDR3: CASSLARGAYEQYF

V: TRBV19
J: TRBJ1-3
D: .
size: .
CDR3: CASSTGTGNTIYF

V: TRBV4-1
J: TRBJ2-4
D: .
size: .
CDR3: CASSQDVDSRISPTNIQYF

V: TRBV30
J: TRBJ1-1
D: .
size: .
CDR3: CAWSPTDRMNTEAFF

V: TRBV15
J: TRBJ1-4
D: .
size: .
CDR3: CATSRERRGRLFF

V: TRBV5-1
J: TRBJ1-1
D: TRBD1
size: few
CDR3: CASSAGTGGFLGTEAFF

V: TRBV6-1
J: TRBJ1-5
D: .
size: .
CDR3: CASSEQGNNQPQHF

V: TRBV18
J: TRBJ2-2
D: TRBD2
size: once
CDR3: CATGLSAGELFF

V: TRBV28
J: TRBJ2-5
D: TRBD1
size: .
CDR3: CASRRTGEETQYF

V: TRBV2
J: TRBJ1-5
D: .
size: .
CDR3: CASVTSTVSDQPQHF

V: TRBV5-1
J: TRBJ1-6
D: TRBD1
size: .
CDR3: CASKEGGSNSPLHF

V: TRBV5-4
J: TRBJ1-1
D: .
size: .
CDR3: CASSLAGVGSSRPEAFF

V: TRBV5-1
J: TRBJ1-1
D: .
size: .
CDR3: CASSPTGGANTEAFF

V: TRBV5-1
J: TRBJ2-3
D: .
size: .
CDR3: CASSLAQGYTDTQYF

V: TRBV19
J: TRBJ1-5
D: TRBD1
size: few
CDR3: CASSIGQGATHYSNQPQHF

V: TRBV9
J: TRBJ1-1
D: TRBD1
size: .
CDR3: CASSVGTGGAGYTEAFF

V: TRBV19
J: TRBJ2-3
D: TRBD2
size: .
CDR3: CASSISGGRDTQYF

V: TRBV4-1
J: TRBJ2-1
D: .
size: .
CDR3: CASSQGGLSYNEQFF

V: TRBV5-1
J: TRBJ2-1
D: TRBD2
size: .
CDR3: CASSPGLAGVPSEQFF

V: TRBV5-6
J: TRBJ2-7
D: TRBD1
size: .
CDR3: CASSDGQDYEQYF

V: TRBV13
J: TRBJ1-1
D: .
size: .
CDR3: CATTMTTRGEAFF

V: TRBV19
J: TRBJ2-3
D: .
size: .
CDR3: CASSGETQYF

V: TRBV5-1
J: TRBJ2-7
D: .
size: .
CDR3: CASSVTRDYEQYF

V: TRBV5-8
J: TRBJ1-2
D: .
size: once
CDR3: CASSPRHGYTF

V: TRBV7-2
J: TRBJ2-5
D: .
size: .
CDR3: CASSFSLETQYF

V: TRBV11-3
J: TRBJ2-7
D: .
size: .
CDR3: CASSQGSSYEQYF